The entry below describes one TCR beta chain. Its antigen is not known. This CDR3 contains 11 residues. V was shortened by 4 bases and J by 3 bases, with 7 bases between the two germline ends. From germline, CDR1 is DFQATT and CDR2 SNEGSKA (reference sequence). The data were taken from a study of cytomegalovirus exposure and HLA in healthy donors. Study-wide findings and caveats: Within the data, a cluster of highly shared sequence variants was likely a sequencing artifact.

Each donor was healthy, and each was a bone marrow donor. PCR was performed using 60 Vbeta and 13 Jbeta primers. Under the authors' procedure: Counted up in a later analysis, unique TCR beta chains came to 65 million to 100 million, with around 10 million shared. Data came from immunoSEQ multiplex PCR; TCRdb stores just in-frame clones and leaves some out. That table is the source of V, J and clone size, and D and trimming were worked out from the DNA. The top ten hold roughly a tenth of the sample, which has 210,000 or so clones, around 86% seen once. This sequence originates from a woman in her 50s in good health and CMV-seropositive. Input material: PBMCs. The chain carries TRBV20-1 and TRBJ2-7; maybe TRBD1 (6 bases). CDR3 sequence: CSAMDSYEQYF. The CDR3 coding sequence is TGCAGTGCTATGGACAGCTACGAGCAGTACTTC.